What follows are 23 T cell receptor beta chains derived from one specimen sequenced in a study of Ad26.COV2.S vaccination and SARS-CoV-2 variants. Generated by immunoSEQ multiplex PCR, the TCRdb table keeps only in-frame clones and is missing some. The sample lists about 680,000 clones, roughly 90% occurring once. Noted treatment: roughly 20 received Ad26.COV2.S at low or high dose, single or two shots; 5 received placebo; per-sample allocation not given. Day 63 following the first vaccine or placebo injection was when the samples were taken. The input for sequencing was peripheral blood, taken in a trial of Ad26.COV2.S vaccine versus placebo. The source of these receptors is a person aged 18-65 years who received the Ad26.COV2.S COVID-19 vaccine or a placebo.

In its sample, this clone was seen once. The rearrangement joins TRBV21-1 to TRBJ2-7; the DNA was not compared with TRBD1, the D call given in the table. TRBV21-1 is a pseudogene. This CDR3 is 20 amino acids long. The CDR3 region is CASSRFGGQGAGECGYEQYF. Here the CDR3 DNA reads TGTGCCAGCAGCAGATTCGGGGGACAGGGGGCGGGAGAGTGCGGCTACGAGCAGTACTTC.

V and J are TRBV30 and TRBJ2-1, with 9 bases identical to TRBD2. The V gene's germline CDR1 is GTSNPN and CDR2 SVGIG (reference sequence). The trim removed 3 bases at V and 5 bases at J, leaving 8 bases unmatched. The CDR3 is made up of 15 amino acids. The CDR3 sequence: CAWRRGLAFNNEQFF. CDR3 DNA: TGTGCCTGGAGAAGGGGACTAGCCTTTAACAATGAGCAGTTCTTC.

This clone was recorded only once. This chain joins TRBV3-1 (or the pseudogene TRBV3-2) and TRBJ2-1; 11 positions match TRBD2. This CDR3 has 14 amino acids. Germline lookup yields CDR1 LGHDT and CDR2 YNNKEL (reference sequence). Germline trimming cut 5 bases from V and 8 bases from J; bases unmatched to any gene: 5. The CDR3 region is CASSWTSGRDEQFF. Written as DNA, the CDR3 is TGTGCCAGCAGCTGGACTAGCGGGCGGGATGAGCAGTTCTTC.

Comments on this clone: Within the sample, other DNA sequences also encode this same CDR3. This rearrangement joins TRBV18 to TRBJ2-7, with D possibly being TRBD1 or TRBD2 (5 bases each). The germline V gene encodes CDR1 KGHSH and CDR2 LQKENI. The length of the CDR3 is 13 residues. The V end was cut by 3 bases, the J end by 0 bases, with 6 bases between. For the CDR3, the DNA is TGTGCCAGCTCACCTGGGACCTCCTACGAGCAGTACTTC. Protein: CASSPGTSYEQYF. The complete variable domain, with remaining parts taken from reference TRBV18 and TRBJ2-7, reads NAGVMQNPRHLVRRRGQEARLRCSPMKGHSHVYWYRQLPEEGLKFMVYLQKENIIDESGMPKERFSAEFPKEGPSILRIQQVVRGDSAAYFCASSPGTSYEQYFGPGTRLTVT.

The chain carries TRBV6-5 and TRBJ2-7; 7 nucleotides agree with TRBD1. From germline, CDR1 is MNHEY and CDR2 SVGAGI. V gave up 3 bases and J gave up 2 bases; unmatched junction bases: 4. The CDR3 has 14 residues. This chain's CDR3 is CASSYSDRTYEQYF. CDR3 coding DNA: TGTGCCAGCAGTTATTCGGACAGGACCTACGAGCAGTACTTC.

This chain links TRBV5-1 with TRBJ2-7, with TRBD1 identical over 8 bases. The CDR3 is 14 residues long. Trimming removed 5 bases from V and 5 bases from J; junction bases left unmatched: 9. In germline, CDR1 is SGHRS, CDR2 YFSETQ. CDR3 region: CASRSGQGTHEQYF. CDR3 nucleotides: TGCGCCAGCAGGTCTGGACAGGGTACCCACGAGCAGTACTTC. Together with reference TRBV5-1 and TRBJ2-7, the CDR3 gives the full variable domain: KAGVTQTPRYLIKTRGQQVTLSCSPISGHRSVSWYQQTPGQGLQFLFEYFSETQRNKGNFPGRFSGRQFSNSRSEMNVSTLELGDSALYLCASRSGQGTHEQYFGPGTRLTVT.

The chain has TRBV27 and TRBJ2-7, with 10 nucleotides matching TRBD1. The CDR3 extends over 15 amino acids. Germline CDR1 is MNHEY and CDR2 is SMNVEV (reference sequence). The ends lost 1 base at V and 3 bases at J; junction bases unmatched: 3. CDR3 bases: TGTGCCAGCAGTTTATATGGGACAGGGGTCTACGAGCAGTACTTC. Amino acid sequence: CASSLYGTGVYEQYF.

This clone was found once. The V gene is TRBV15, the J gene TRBJ1-4; 7 bases align to TRBD1. The CDR3 is 19 amino acids. Trimming removed 0 bases from V and 0 bases from J; junction bases left unmatched: 10. Germline V lookup: CDR1 LNHNV, CDR2 YYDKDF (reference sequence). CDR3 bases: TGTGCCACCAGCAGAGAAGCGCGGGGACAGTTTGCAACTAATGAAAAACTGTTTTTT. Translating gives CATSREARGQFATNEKLFF.

This clone appeared a single time. V and J are TRBV13 and TRBJ2-2, with D perhaps matching TRBD1 (6 bases). CDR1 PRHDT and CDR2 FYEKMQ come from the germline V gene (reference sequence). The CDR3 covers 14 residues. V lost 4 bases and J lost 7, with 13 bases in between. Written as DNA, the CDR3 is TGTGCCAGCAGCTCACAGGGCCTCGGCGGGGAGCTGTTTTTT. Protein sequence: CASSSQGLGGELFF.

As concerns this clone: The same CDR3 is also encoded by other DNA sequences in this sample. The J gene is TRBJ1-2, the V gene TRBV2; weak D call: TRBD1 (6 bases). CDR1 SNHLY and CDR2 FYNNEI come from the germline V gene. Trimming stripped 8 bases from V and 5 bases from J, with 9 bases between. The CDR3 is made up of 11 amino acids. The CDR3 sequence is CASSGEYGYTF. The CDR3 DNA follows: TGTGCCAGCTCAGGGGAGTATGGCTACACCTTC.

On this clone: Other DNA sequences in the sample encode the same CDR3. The V call is TRBV5-1, the J call TRBJ2-5; 8 nucleotides align to TRBD1. The CDR3 runs to 15 residues. After removal of 0 bases from V and 4 bases from J, the junction contained 5 bases not matched to a gene. Per the germline V gene, CDR1 is SGHRS and CDR2 is YFSETQ. The CDR3 reads CASSLGQGAAETQYF. CDR3 nucleotides: TGCGCCAGCAGCTTGGGGCAGGGGGCTGCAGAGACCCAGTACTTC.

CDR3 nucleotides: TGTGCCAGTACTCCCGGGCAGCTTCCCGGGGAGCTGTTTTTT. Amino acid sequence: CASTPGQLPGELFF. V gene TRBV19 combines with J gene TRBJ2-2; no clear D gene. Germline assignment: CDR1 LNHDA and CDR2 SQIVND (reference sequence). The CDR3 covers 14 residues. The V gene lost 7 bases and the J gene lost 6 bases, with 15 bases spanning the gap.

The chain uses TRBV7-9 and TRBJ1-5; 7 bases map to TRBD1. CDR1 SEHNR and CDR2 FQNEAQ come from the germline V gene (reference sequence). This CDR3 has 14 residues. The V and J ends lost 1 base and 6 bases, in that order; junction bases with no gene match: 3. The CDR3 sequence: CASSLGQGGQPQHF. For the CDR3, the DNA is TGTGCCAGCAGCTTAGGACAGGGAGGTCAGCCCCAGCATTTT.

The chain uses TRBV7-2 and TRBJ1-3; D call uncertain. Per the germline V gene, CDR1 is SGHTA and CDR2 is FQGNSA. V lost 4 bases to trimming and J lost 0 bases, with 16 bases between them. This CDR3 has 17 residues. CDR3 coding DNA: TGTGCCAGCAGCTCTTGGACTTTCGCCCTCTCTGGAAACACCATATATTTT. This sequence encodes CASSSWTFALSGNTIYF.

As for this clone: At one end the junction does not follow the germline gene, possibly because of a read error. This sequence joins TRBV7-7 and TRBJ1-5; no clear D. CDR1 and CDR2 from the germline V gene are SSHAT and FNYEAQ (reference sequence). This CDR3 has 15 amino acids. The CDR3 here is CASSLETDSNQPQHF. CDR3 nucleotide sequence: TGTGCTAGCAGCTTAGAAACAGATAGCAATCAGCCCCAGCATTTT.

In DNA form, the CDR3 reads TGTGCCAGCAGCTTAGTGGGCCTAGCGGGGGATAAAGATACGCAGTATTTT. Its protein product is CASSLVGLAGDKDTQYF. The rearrangement uses TRBV7-2 and TRBJ2-3; 10 bases fit TRBD2. Trimming cost V 1 base and J 5 bases; bases outside gene matches: 9. The CDR3 runs to 17 residues. The germline CDR1 and CDR2 sequences are SGHTA and FQGNSA. The full variable domain, with the rest looked up from reference TRBV7-2 and TRBJ2-3, is GAGVSQSPSNKVTEKGKDVELRCDPISGHTALYWYRQSLGQGLEFLIYFQGNSAPDKSGLPSDRFSAERTGGSVSTLTIQRTQQEDSAVYLCASSLVGLAGDKDTQYFGPGTRLTVL.

This clone was seen once. This chain uses TRBV4-3 with TRBJ1-2; TRBD1 is a possible D gene (5 bases). Germline V gene lookup returns CDR1 LGHNA and CDR2 YSLEER. The V end was cut by 0 bases, the J end by 4 bases, with 12 bases between. The CDR3 spans 15 residues. CDR3 sequence: CASSQDSRVFYGYTF. CDR3 nucleotide sequence: TGCGCCAGCAGCCAAGACAGCAGGGTGTTCTATGGCTACACCTTC.

The chain has TRBV2 and TRBJ1-5, with D uncertain. Germline-derived CDR1 and CDR2 are SNHLY and FYNNEI. V lost 3 bases and J lost 9, with 15 bases in between. The CDR3 totals 14 residues. The CDR3 bases are TGTGCCAGCAGTGATGTGAGGAACATCAGGCCCCAGCATTTT. Amino acid sequence: CASSDVRNIRPQHF.

Concerning this clone: At the DNA level, this CDR3 is encoded by other sequences in the same sample as well. The DNA for the CDR3 is TGTGCCAGCAGCTTAGTGAGCAATCAGCCCCAGCATTTT. This gives the protein CASSLVSNQPQHF. The gene calls are TRBV7-2 and TRBJ1-5; D call uncertain. CDR1 and CDR2 from the germline V gene are SGHTA and FQGNSA. The CDR3 totals 13 residues. V was shortened by 1 base and J by 1 base, with 2 bases between the two germline ends.

CDR3: CASSEVGTGVTEAFF. In DNA form, the CDR3 reads TGTGCCAGCAGTGAAGTGGGGACAGGGGTCACTGAAGCTTTCTTT. J is TRBJ1-1 and V is TRBV2; 10 bases map to TRBD1. The CDR3 totals 15 residues. V trimming: 1 base; J trimming: 4 bases; junction bases outside the gene matches: 3. Germline-derived CDR1 and CDR2 are SNHLY and FYNNEI.

The sample holds one count of this clone. The V gene is TRBV3-1 (or the pseudogene TRBV3-2), the J gene TRBJ2-1; 12 bases are shared with TRBD2. There are 16 residues in the CDR3. The V gene's germline CDR1 is LGHDT and CDR2 YNNKEL (reference sequence). Unmatched junction bases numbered 7, after V lost 6 bases and J lost 4 bases. In nucleotides, the CDR3 is TGTGCCAGCAGTTACGCTACTAGCGGGGGGTACAATGAGCAGTTCTTC. Its translation: CASSYATSGGYNEQFF.

The chain links TRBV5-6 to TRBJ1-5, with D possibly matching TRBD1 (5 bases). Deletions cut 1 base from V and 0 bases from J, with 11 bases between. Germline loops: CDR1 SGHDT, CDR2 YYEEEE. This CDR3 contains 16 residues. DNA of the CDR3: TGTGCCAGCAGCTTGTTTCAGGGTCATAGCAATCAGCCCCAGCATTTT. Amino acid sequence: CASSLFQGHSNQPQHF.

CDR3 in DNA: TGTGCCAGCAGCGGAGCGGGGGCCTACATGGAGCAGTACTTC. It codes for CASSGAGAYMEQYF. The rearrangement uses TRBV9 and TRBJ2-7; 8 bases are shared with TRBD2. The CDR3 spans 14 residues. Germline CDR1 SGDLS, CDR2 YYNGEE. V shed 3 bases and J 7 bases; nucleotides not matched to a gene: 9.